This T cell receptor beta chain appears in the sequencing data of a study of regulatory T cells in long-lasting Graves disease. Study-level findings and limits: TRBV28 was favored in persistent disease, as were TRBJ1-2 and TRBJ2-5. Tissue studied was limited to peripheral blood, excluding thyroid tissue.

The CDR3 extends over 14 amino acids. Germline CDR1 and CDR2: SGDLS and YYNGEE. V lost 3 bases, J lost 2 bases, and 10 bases lay in between. This clonotype has a count of ten or more. The antigen is unknown. Arm-PCR with iRepertoire HTBI primers amplified the CDR3 regions for these TCR beta libraries. From the multiplex PCR reads, TCRdb called clonotypes with MiXCR, one entry per CDR3 protein. Counted here are 350,000 to 500,000 distinct CDR3 sequences, less than 20% occurring once; the ten biggest clones make up 20% to 25%. Time point described: newly diagnosed GD, antithyroid drugs for less than 3 months. The TCR library was made from RNA that had been extracted from PBMCs in TRIzol. Tubes containing EDTA received 8 to 9.5 milliliters of drawn peripheral blood. Separately, the same data were catalogued under a study of T cells in Graves' hyperthyroidism and ophthalmopathy. That study reports: RT-PCR in the first round (using the HTBI primer set) targeted the TCR CDR3.

V usage is TRBV9 and J usage is TRBJ2-3; D is possibly TRBD1 (5 bases). The origin of this receptor is a woman aged 18-30 years with Graves disease. The starting material was peripheral blood mononuclear cells (PBMCs), obtained at new diagnosis, from a patient treated with antithyroid drugs. This chain's CDR3 is CASSADMSTDTQYF. The CDR3 bases are TGTGCCAGCAGCGCGGACATGTCCACAGATACGCAGTATTTT.